This T cell receptor (beta chain) was identified during a study of human T cells and chemical hapten exposure. This clonotype was picked up many times. The CDR3 covers 15 residues. Germline CDR1 reads SGDLS; CDR2 reads YYNGEE. The V and J ends lost 4 bases and 5 bases, in that order; junction bases with no gene match: 11. Time point denoted: pre-sensitization, week 0. Treatment noted: therapeutic diphenylcyclopropenone sensitization with weekly scalp DPC. TCRdb analysed the RACE reads with MiXCR anew, one entry per CDR3 protein. The table includes more than 300,000 distinct CDR3 sequences, roughly 5.3% detected once.

The starting material was whole blood, obtained in connection with sensitization to the hapten diphenylcyclopropenone (DPC). The V gene is TRBV9, the J gene TRBJ2-7, with 8 bases identical to TRBD2. The source of this sequence is a woman aged 50 to 60 with alopecia areata. Some clones in this sample may be carry-over from other donors' samples. CDR3 amino acids: CASSPPRGARDEQYF. The DNA of the CDR3 is TGTGCCAGCAGCCCACCGCGGGGGGCTAGGGACGAGCAGTACTTC.